These T cell receptor beta chains were read from a single sample in a study of identifying expanded T cells in peripheral blood. Produced via immunoSEQ multiplex PCR; TCRdb's table is partial and in-frame only. The data show more than 90,000 clones, around 88% seen once. Sequenced material: blood. All receptors come from a person aged 18 to 75 in good health. CDR3s include the opening cysteine and the closing phenylalanine or tryptophan. The D gene is left open where the match is weak. Clone size appears in some rows only: once, few, many, or a class for an expanded clone.

v_gene	j_gene	d_gene	abundance	CDR3nt	CDR3aa
TRBV9	TRBJ2-3	NA	few	TGTGCCAGCAGCGTAGTGAGGGGGAGCACAGATACGCAGTATTTT	CASSVVRGSTDTQYF
TRBV7-2	TRBJ2-7	TRBD1	NA	TGTGCCAGCAGCTTATGGGCAGGGGGATCGGGGGAGCAGTACTTC	CASSLWAGGSGEQYF
TRBV4-2	TRBJ2-3	TRBD2	NA	TGTGCCAGCAGCCCTGGCTCGGCTAGCGGTTCAGTACATACGCAGTATTTT	CASSPGSASGSVHTQYF
TRBV15	TRBJ2-3	NA	NA	TGTGCCACCAGCCAGGGCCCTAGCACAGATACGCAGTATTTT	CATSQGPSTDTQYF
TRBV5-1	TRBJ2-1	NA	many	TGCGCCAGCAGCTTGAATACAAACAATGAGCAGTTCTTC	CASSLNTNNEQFF
TRBV15	TRBJ2-1	NA	NA	TGTGCCACCAGCAGGGAAAGGGTGGCTGCCACCAATGAGCAGTTCTTC	CATSRERVAATNEQFF
TRBV15	TRBJ1-5	NA	NA	TGTGCCACCAGCAGAGATCGGTCGGGGGGTAATAGCAATCAGCCCCAGCATTTT	CATSRDRSGGNSNQPQHF
TRBV18	TRBJ2-3	TRBD1	NA	TGTGCCAGCTCAGGGGCAGGGGGCATAACAGATACGCAGTATTTT	CASSGAGGITDTQYF
TRBV7-2	TRBJ2-3	NA	NA	TGTGCCAGCAGCGTCGACGCGGGGCCAGGCACAGATACGCAGTATTTT	CASSVDAGPGTDTQYF
TRBV10-3	TRBJ1-2	NA	NA	TGTGCCATCAGTGAGTCCCAGGGAGGCGGCTACACCTTC	CAISESQGGGYTF
TRBV30	TRBJ1-3	NA	NA	TGTGCCTGGAGCATCGCCCCAATAGGCTCTGGAAACACCATATATTTT	CAWSIAPIGSGNTIYF
TRBV5-6	TRBJ2-6	NA	NA	TGTGCCAGCAGCTTTGAAGTCAGGGACCCCTCTGGGGCCAACGTCCTGACTTTC	CASSFEVRDPSGANVLTF
TRBV29-1	TRBJ2-3	TRBD1	NA	TGCAGCGGGATCGGACAGGGCACAGATACGCAGTATTTT	CSGIGQGTDTQYF
TRBV15	TRBJ1-2	TRBD1	once	TGTGCCACCAGCACGGATTATACTTTGGACAGGGGGCTCTCTGGCTACACCTTC	CATSTDYTLDRGLSGYTF
TRBV6-6	TRBJ2-3	NA	NA	TGTGCCAGCTGGTGGGGCACAGATACGCAGTATTTT	CASWWGTDTQYF
TRBV18	TRBJ2-1	NA	NA	TGTGCCAGCTCACTCGGGACGGACACTAATGAGCAGTTCTTC	CASSLGTDTNEQFF
TRBV4-2	TRBJ2-1	NA	NA	TGTGCCAGCAGCCAAGAACTAGAGCAGTTCTTC	CASSQELEQFF